This T cell receptor (beta chain) comes out of a study of blood T cells in healthy people across ages. Primed by a sample-barcoded 5' primer and a J-beta primer mix, a second PCR proceeded for 7 to 11 cycles. From each sample, at least 3 million paired-end reads containing CDR3 were obtained. TCRdb recomputed calls from the 5' RACE reads with MiXCR, one row per CDR3 protein. This table holds 1.8 million or so distinct CDR3 sequences, 39% found once. The germline V gene has CDR1 MNHEY and CDR2 SMNVEV (reference sequence). V was clipped by 4 bases and J by 6 bases, with 13 bases between them. This CDR3 comprises 14 residues. This clonotype was observed a handful of times.

The TCR sequence derives from a human donor in good health. The chain recombines TRBV27 with TRBJ2-1; the D is unclear. The sample was blood. The CDR3 here is CASSWASWGNEQFF. CDR3 DNA sequence: TGTGCCAGCAGTTGGGCTAGTTGGGGCAATGAGCAGTTCTTC.